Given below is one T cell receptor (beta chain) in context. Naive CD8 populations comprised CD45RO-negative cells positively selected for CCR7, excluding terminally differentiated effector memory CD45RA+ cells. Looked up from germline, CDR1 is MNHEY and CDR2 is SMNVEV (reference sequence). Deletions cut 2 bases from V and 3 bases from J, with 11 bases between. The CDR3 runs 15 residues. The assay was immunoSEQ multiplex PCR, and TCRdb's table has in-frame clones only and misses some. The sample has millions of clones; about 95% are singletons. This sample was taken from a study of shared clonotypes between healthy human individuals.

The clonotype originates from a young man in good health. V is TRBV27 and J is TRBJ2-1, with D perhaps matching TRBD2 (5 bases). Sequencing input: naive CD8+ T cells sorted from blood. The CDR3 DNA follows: TGTGCCAGCAGTTTAAGAGGGCCCTTCTACAATGAGCAGTTCTTC. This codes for CASSLRGPFYNEQFF.